Below are 21 T cell receptor beta chains sequenced from a single sample in a study of shared clonotypes between healthy human individuals. CD45RO negativity and positive selection for CCR7 defined naive CD8 cells, a population that excluded terminally differentiated effector memory CD45RA+ cells. Repertoires were generated with immunoSEQ multiplex PCR, while TCRdb's copy carries only in-frame clones and drops some. The table has just over 2,000,000 clones, over 85% seen once. Source material: naive CD8+ T cells sorted from blood. Receptors originate from a young man in good health.

The chain uses TRBV2 and TRBJ1-1; D may be TRBD1 (5 bases). There are 16 residues in the CDR3. Germline CDR1 is SNHLY and CDR2 is FYNNEI. V shed 0 bases and J shed 0 bases, with 11 bases lying between them. The CDR3 DNA reads as TGTGCCAGCAGTGAAGCGCTGACAGAAATGAACACTGAAGCTTTCTTT. Its protein product is CASSEALTEMNTEAFF.

The chain recombines TRBV4-1 with TRBJ2-5, with 8 bases fitting TRBD2. In germline, CDR1 is MGHRA, CDR2 YSYEKL. CDR3 length: 14 amino acids. With V trimmed by 0 bases and J by 3 bases, 0 bases remained unmatched. CDR3 region: CASSQELAEETQYF. The CDR3 DNA sequence: TGCGCCAGCAGCCAAGAACTAGCGGAAGAGACCCAGTACTTC.

The rearrangement links TRBV7-9 to TRBJ1-1; D is uncertain. There are 14 residues in the CDR3. Looked up from germline, CDR1 is SEHNR and CDR2 is FQNEAQ (reference sequence). Trimming stripped 5 bases from V and 4 bases from J, with 14 bases between. For the CDR3, the DNA is TGTGCCAGCAGCCTACTGAACGGTATCACTGAAGCTTTCTTT. Protein sequence: CASSLLNGITEAFF.

The chain uses TRBV28 and TRBJ2-2, with D possibly matching TRBD1 (5 bases). Trimming cost V 2 bases and J 5 bases, with 9 bases left between them. Looked up from germline, CDR1 is MDHEN and CDR2 is SYDVKM. This CDR3 is 14 amino acids long. The chain's CDR3 is CASSLRKGTGELFF. In DNA form, the CDR3 reads TGTGCCAGCAGTTTACGCAAGGGGACCGGGGAGCTGTTTTTT.

The chain uses TRBV29-1 and TRBJ2-7, with 7 bases fitting TRBD2. From germline, CDR1 is SQVTM and CDR2 ANQGSEA. V gave up 3 bases and J gave up 3 bases; unmatched junction bases: 8. The CDR3 loop spans 14 amino acids. The CDR3 reads CSVDGGSPDYEQYF. The CDR3 DNA follows: TGCAGCGTTGACGGCGGGAGCCCCGACTACGAGCAGTACTTC.

This clone was observed once. The chain uses TRBV9 and TRBJ1-2; unclear D gene. Trimming took 0 bases from V and 1 from J, leaving 7 bases between them. Germline CDR1 is SGDLS and CDR2 is YYNGEE. The CDR3 spans 14 residues. CDR3 DNA sequence: TGTGCCAGCAGCGTAGATGGGTTTAACTATGGCTACACCTTC. Translating gives CASSVDGFNYGYTF.

The CDR3 coding sequence is TGTGCCAGCAGCTCTGATGGGACCGTTCTCTATGGCTACACCTTC. This encodes CASSSDGTVLYGYTF. The chain carries TRBV7-2 and TRBJ1-2; tentative D call: TRBD1 (5 bases). CDR3 length: 15 residues. The germline V gene encodes CDR1 SGHTA and CDR2 FQGNSA. Trimming removed 4 bases at V and 4 bases at J, with 16 bases between.

The V and J genes are TRBV4-1 and TRBJ1-3; D perhaps matches TRBD1 (5 bases). Germline V CDR1 and CDR2: MGHRA, YSYEKL. The CDR3 is made up of 13 amino acids. V was shortened by 4 bases and J by 4 bases, with 8 bases between the two germline ends. This CDR3 is CASSLGEGNTIYF. As DNA, the CDR3 is TGCGCCAGCAGCCTGGGGGAAGGAAACACCATATATTTT.

This sequence joins TRBV6-1 and TRBJ1-5; D possibly corresponds to TRBD1 (6 bases). The V end lost 1 base, the J end lost 0 bases, and 13 bases lay between the germline ends. From germline, CDR1 is MNHNS and CDR2 SASEGT. The CDR3 is 17 amino acids. The DNA of the CDR3 is TGTGCCAGCAGTGAAGACAGGGACCCTTATAGCAATCAGCCCCAGCATTTT. Protein product: CASSEDRDPYSNQPQHF.

This chain uses TRBV15 with TRBJ1-4; D perhaps matches TRBD1 (5 bases). V was clipped by 11 bases and J by 0 bases, with 10 bases between them. CDR3 size: 13 residues. The germline CDR1 and CDR2 sequences are LNHNV and YYDKDF (reference sequence). The chain's CDR3 is CASRQSTNEKLFF. The CDR3 nucleotides are TGTGCCTCTCGACAGTCAACTAATGAAAAACTGTTTTTT.

The V call is TRBV4-1, the J call TRBJ1-3; D might be TRBD1 (6 bases). This CDR3 has 13 amino acids. Germline V gene data show CDR1 as MGHRA and CDR2 as YSYEKL. Between the trimmed V and J ends, which lost 4 bases and 4 bases, there was a span of 8 bases. CDR3 DNA: TGCGCCAGCAGCCGGGGGGCGGGAAACACCATATATTTT. It specifies CASSRGAGNTIYF.

This chain uses TRBV5-4 with TRBJ2-7; TRBD2 agrees at 10 bases. After removal of 3 bases from V and 0 bases from J, the junction contained 9 bases not matched to a gene. The CDR3 is 17 amino acids. The germline V gene encodes CDR1 SGHNT and CDR2 YYREEE (reference sequence). The CDR3 loop is CASSWGGLAVSSYEQYF. As DNA, the CDR3 is TGTGCCAGCAGCTGGGGAGGACTAGCGGTAAGCTCCTACGAGCAGTACTTC.

This chain connects TRBV19 to TRBJ1-2; no clear D. The CDR3 loop spans 12 amino acids. Germline CDR1 LNHDA, CDR2 SQIVND (reference sequence). Trimming left V 3 bases short and J 4 bases short, with 6 bases between. In nucleotides, the CDR3 is TGTGCCAGTAGTATCCTACCCTATGGCTACACCTTC. It specifies CASSILPYGYTF. The full variable domain, completed using reference TRBV19 and TRBJ1-2, is DGGITQSPKYLFRKEGQNVTLSCEQNLNHDAMYWYRQDPGQGLRLIYYSQIVNDFQKGDIAEGYSVSREKKESFPLTVTSAQKNPTAFYLCASSILPYGYTFGSGTRLTVV.

DNA of the CDR3: TGCGCCAGCAGCCCTGCGACAGGGGATGAAAAACTGTTTTTT. Translating gives CASSPATGDEKLFF. V is TRBV4-1 and J is TRBJ1-4, with TRBD1 matching 8 bases. The CDR3 runs to 14 residues. The V segment lost 4 bases and the J segment 6 bases; nucleotides outside the gene matches: 4. Germline values: CDR1 MGHRA, CDR2 YSYEKL.

As regards this clone: Other DNA sequences from this sample encode an identical CDR3 as well. This chain joins TRBV28 and TRBJ1-5; D remains ambiguous. Germline assignment: CDR1 MDHEN and CDR2 SYDVKM. V lost 6 bases and J lost 6, with 6 bases in between. This CDR3 contains 11 residues. This CDR3 is CASSLGQPQHF. The CDR3 DNA reads as TGTGCCAGCAGCCTTGGTCAGCCCCAGCATTTT.

In its sample, this clone was seen a few times. The rearrangement uses TRBV19 and TRBJ1-1, with D possibly being TRBD1 (5 bases). This CDR3 has 15 residues. Trimming removed 9 bases from V and 0 bases from J, with 17 bases in between. The germline gives CDR1 LNHDA, CDR2 SQIVND (reference sequence). CDR3 nucleotides: TGTGCCAGCCGGGCGGACAACTCAATGAACACTGAAGCTTTCTTT. This gives the protein CASRADNSMNTEAFF.

CDR3 nucleotide sequence: TGTGCCAGCAGTTCCGGGTCCCTCTACGAGCAGTACTTC. Protein: CASSSGSLYEQYF. V gene TRBV28 combines with J gene TRBJ2-7; D gene ambiguous. This CDR3 contains 13 residues. Germline-derived CDR1 and CDR2 are MDHEN and SYDVKM. Trimming removed 4 bases at V and 3 bases at J, with 10 bases between.

The chain is built from TRBV27 and TRBJ2-2; 8 nucleotides line up with TRBD1. CDR1 MNHEY and CDR2 SMNVEV come from the germline V gene (reference sequence). V was clipped by 3 bases and J by 2 bases; unmatched bases: 5. The CDR3 spans 16 residues. DNA for the CDR3: TGTGCCAGCAGTTTGTGGCAGGGGGCCAACACCGGGGAGCTGTTTTTT. Its translation: CASSLWQGANTGELFF.

The chain joins TRBV5-1 to TRBJ1-2; 9 bases are a match to TRBD1. CDR3 length equals 15 residues. CDR1 and CDR2 (germline): SGHRS, YFSETQ. The V segment lost 4 bases and the J segment 4 bases; nucleotides outside the gene matches: 8. The CDR3 DNA reads TGCGCCAGCAGCGGCGGGACAGGGAATTTCTATGGCTACACCTTC. Translated: CASSGGTGNFYGYTF.

V usage is TRBV10-3 and J usage is TRBJ2-7; 10 bases fit TRBD2. Germline V lookup: CDR1 ENHRY, CDR2 SYGVKD. Unmatched junction bases numbered 10, after V lost 0 bases and J lost 5 bases. The CDR3 runs 17 residues. CDR3 bases: TGTGCCATCAGTGAGTCAGGACTAGCGGCCTTCTCGGACGAGCAGTACTTC. Its translation is CAISESGLAAFSDEQYF.

This clone has a single count. The V gene is TRBV4-1, the J gene TRBJ2-3; 7 bases map to TRBD1. The CDR3 is made up of 16 amino acids. Germline CDR1 MGHRA, CDR2 YSYEKL. Trimming at V came to 4 bases and at J to 4 bases, leaving 11 bases not matched to a gene. The CDR3 sequence is CASSPGTDLYPDTQYF. The CDR3 DNA is TGCGCCAGCAGCCCCGGGACAGACCTCTACCCAGATACGCAGTATTTT.